The clone carrying this T cell receptor (beta chain) was recorded at least ten times. Its antigen is not identified. The data were taken from a study of identical twins. Points from the study as a whole: Invariant cells of the MAIT and iNKT types might have partly distorted the zero-insertion analyses.

CDR1 is DFQATT and CDR2 is SNEGSKA in the germline V gene (reference sequence). This CDR3 has 13 amino acids. With 6 bases removed from V and 6 bases from J, the gap between germline ends came to 16 bases. A universal primer site was created by template switching, with the cDNA bearing unique molecular identifiers. TCRdb independently ran MiXCR on the 5' RACE reads; one entry per CDR3 protein. This sample has a few hundred thousand distinct CDR3 sequences, with 9% to 10% found just once. This TCR was recovered from a woman in her forties or fifties in good health. The V call is TRBV20-1, the J call TRBJ2-3; D remains unclear. Sequenced: naive T cells sorted from blood. CDR3 residues: CSASGADLDTQYF. CDR3 coding DNA: TGCAGTGCATCGGGCGCGGATCTGGATACGCAGTATTTT.